Below are 2 T cell receptor beta chains sequenced from a single sample in a study of radiation and T cells in renal cell carcinoma. The treatment was: 15 Gy SBRT to primary tumor, nephrectomy 4 weeks later. Libraries were prepared by immunoSEQ multiplex PCR; TCRdb keeps only in-frame clonotypes and omits some of them. Among fewer than 25,000 clones listed, about half were seen once. Sequenced here: tumor tissue, sampled from a patient whose treatment included radiotherapy and nephrectomy. These receptors originate from a woman between 50 and 59 years old with renal cell carcinoma.

V and J are TRBV7-2 and TRBJ1-2; 8 bases align to TRBD1. The CDR3 has 16 residues. After removal of 6 bases from V and 7 bases from J, the junction contained 16 bases not matched to a gene. Germline CDR1 is SGHTA and CDR2 is FQGNSA. This CDR3 is CASRRGQGAFEAGYTF. The CDR3 nucleotides are TGTGCCAGCAGACGTGGGCAGGGGGCTTTTGAGGCTGGCTACACCTTC. The full variable domain, in which reference TRBV7-2 and TRBJ1-2 provide the parts outside the CDR3, is GAGVSQSPSNKVTEKGKDVELRCDPISGHTALYWYRQSLGQGLEFLIYFQGNSAPDKSGLPSDRFSAERTGGSVSTLTIQRTQQEDSAVYLCASRRGQGAFEAGYTFGSGTRLTVV.

The chain couples TRBV7-9 to TRBJ2-7; maybe TRBD1 (6 bases). The germline V and J ends were trimmed by 3 bases and 5 bases, with 8 bases remaining between them. From germline, CDR1 is SEHNR and CDR2 FQNEAQ (reference sequence). The CDR3 length is 12 residues. CDR3 DNA sequence: TGTGCCAGCAGCTTGAGGACAGACGAGCAGTACTTC. Amino acids: CASSLRTDEQYF.